This T cell receptor beta chain appears in the sequencing data of a study of T-cell memory formation after mild COVID-19. Study background: TCR clusters showed largely donor specificity. Findings and caveats of the study: Some responding clones appeared in pre-infection memory, suggesting cross-reactive memory joined. Confirmation of SARS-CoV-2 specificity was lacking for second-wave clones peaking day 37.

TCRdb redid the calling of the 5' RACE reads with MiXCR, one entry per CDR3 protein. The sample lists about 290,000 distinct CDR3 sequences, 15% to 20% occurring once. This clonotype was counted a few times. Antigen specificity is unknown. At one end, the junction sequence differs from germline, possibly due to a read error. Germline-derived CDR1 and CDR2 are SGHTA and FQGNSA. The CDR3 sequence is 10 residues long. This chain joins TRBV7-2 and TRBJ1-2; D is uncertain. Input material: PBMCs or a T cell subset sorted from them (not recorded which). The clonotype comes from a young man who had mild COVID-19 (a few samples of this study predate the infection). Cell type and time point are not known. The CDR3 DNA reads TGTGCCAGCAGCCTAGCCCCGACCGACTTC. It codes for CASSLAPTDF.